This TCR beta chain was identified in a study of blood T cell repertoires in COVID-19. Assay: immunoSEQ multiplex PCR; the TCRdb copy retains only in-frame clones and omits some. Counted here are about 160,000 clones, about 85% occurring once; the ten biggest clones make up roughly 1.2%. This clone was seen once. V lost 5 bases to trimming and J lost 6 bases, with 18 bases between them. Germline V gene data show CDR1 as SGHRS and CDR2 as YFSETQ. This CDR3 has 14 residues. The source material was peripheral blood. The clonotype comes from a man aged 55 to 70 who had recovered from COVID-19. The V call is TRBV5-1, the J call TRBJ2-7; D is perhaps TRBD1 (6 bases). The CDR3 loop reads CASRVIGRGSEQYF. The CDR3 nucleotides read TGCGCCAGCAGAGTTATTGGCAGGGGCTCCGAGCAGTACTTC.